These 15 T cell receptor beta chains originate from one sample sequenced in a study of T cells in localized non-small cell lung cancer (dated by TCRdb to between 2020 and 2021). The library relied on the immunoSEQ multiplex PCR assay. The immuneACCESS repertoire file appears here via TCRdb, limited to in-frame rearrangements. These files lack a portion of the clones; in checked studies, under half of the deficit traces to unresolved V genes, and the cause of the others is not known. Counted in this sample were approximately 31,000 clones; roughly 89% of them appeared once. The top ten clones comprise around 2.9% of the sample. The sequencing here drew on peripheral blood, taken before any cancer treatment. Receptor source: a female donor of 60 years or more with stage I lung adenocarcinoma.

CDR3 sequence reads: CASSFSDYGYTF. CDR3 nucleotides: TGTGCCAGCAGCTTCAGTGACTATGGCTACACCTTC. The gene calls are TRBV7-2 and TRBJ1-2; D is uncertain. The germline V gene encodes CDR1 SGHTA and CDR2 FQGNSA. This CDR3 region has 12 residues. V was cut by 3 bases and J by 3 bases, with 5 bases left in between.

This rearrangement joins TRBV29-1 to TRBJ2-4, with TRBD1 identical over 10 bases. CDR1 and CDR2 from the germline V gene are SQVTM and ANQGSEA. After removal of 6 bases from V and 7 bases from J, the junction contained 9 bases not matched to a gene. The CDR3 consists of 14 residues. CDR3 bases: TGCAGCGTCGGACGACAGGGGGCGCAGAACATTCAGTACTTC. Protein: CSVGRQGAQNIQYF.

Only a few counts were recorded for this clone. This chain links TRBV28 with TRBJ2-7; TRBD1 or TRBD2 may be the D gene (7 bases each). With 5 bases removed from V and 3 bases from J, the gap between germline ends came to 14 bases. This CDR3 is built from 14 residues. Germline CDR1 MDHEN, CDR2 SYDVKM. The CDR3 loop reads CASSVQGTIYEQYF. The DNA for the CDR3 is TGTGCCAGCAGTGTACAGGGGACTATCTACGAGCAGTACTTC.

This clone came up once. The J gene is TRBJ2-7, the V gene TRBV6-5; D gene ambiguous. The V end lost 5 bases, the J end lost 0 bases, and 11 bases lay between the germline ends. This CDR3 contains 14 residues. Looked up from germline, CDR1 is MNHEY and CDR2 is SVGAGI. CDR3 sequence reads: CASSRAGPSYEQYF. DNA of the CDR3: TGTGCCAGCAGTCGAGCCGGGCCCTCCTACGAGCAGTACTTC.

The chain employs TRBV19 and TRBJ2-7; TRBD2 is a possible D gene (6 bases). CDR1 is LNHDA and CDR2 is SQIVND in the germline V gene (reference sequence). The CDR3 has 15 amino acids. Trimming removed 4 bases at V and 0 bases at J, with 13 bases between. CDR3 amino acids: CASSTWGLTSYEQYF. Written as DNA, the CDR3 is TGTGCCAGTAGTACCTGGGGACTTACCTCCTACGAGCAGTACTTC.

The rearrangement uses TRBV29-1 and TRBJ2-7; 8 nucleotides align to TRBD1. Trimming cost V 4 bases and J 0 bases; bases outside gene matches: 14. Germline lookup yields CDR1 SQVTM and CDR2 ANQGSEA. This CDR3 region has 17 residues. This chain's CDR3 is CSVGRQGPSLSSYEQYF. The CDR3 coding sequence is TGCAGCGTTGGTCGACAGGGGCCTTCTCTCAGCTCCTACGAGCAGTACTTC.

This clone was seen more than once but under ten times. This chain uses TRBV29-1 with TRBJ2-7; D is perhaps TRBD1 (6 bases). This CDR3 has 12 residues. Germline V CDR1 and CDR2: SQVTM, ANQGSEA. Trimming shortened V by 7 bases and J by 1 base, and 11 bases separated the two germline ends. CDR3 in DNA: TGCAGCGCCCAAGGACAGTCCTACGAGCAGTACTTC. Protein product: CSAQGQSYEQYF.

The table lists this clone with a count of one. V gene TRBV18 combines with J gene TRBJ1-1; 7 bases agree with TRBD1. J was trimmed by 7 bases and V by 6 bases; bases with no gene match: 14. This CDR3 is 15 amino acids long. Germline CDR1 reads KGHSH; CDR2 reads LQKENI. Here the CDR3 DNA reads TGTGCCAGCTCGTCGACAGGGTGGGTGGATGGTGAAGCTTTCTTT. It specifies CASSSTGWVDGEAFF.

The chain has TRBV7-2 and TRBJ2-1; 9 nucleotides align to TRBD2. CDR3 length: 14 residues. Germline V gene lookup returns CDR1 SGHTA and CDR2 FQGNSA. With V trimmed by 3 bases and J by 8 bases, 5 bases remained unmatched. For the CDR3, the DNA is TGTGCCAGCAGCTTGCTAGCGGGAATGGATGAGCAGTTCTTC. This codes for CASSLLAGMDEQFF. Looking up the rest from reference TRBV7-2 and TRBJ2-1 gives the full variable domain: GAGVSQSPSNKVTEKGKDVELRCDPISGHTALYWYRQSLGQGLEFLIYFQGNSAPDKSGLPSDRFSAERTGGSVSTLTIQRTQQEDSAVYLCASSLLAGMDEQFFGPGTRLTVL.

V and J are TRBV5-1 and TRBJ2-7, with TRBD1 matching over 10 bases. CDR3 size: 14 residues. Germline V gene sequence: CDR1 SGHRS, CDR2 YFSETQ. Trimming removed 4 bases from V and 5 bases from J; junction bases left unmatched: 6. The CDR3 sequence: CASSPDRGLDEQYF. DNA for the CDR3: TGCGCCAGCAGCCCGGACAGGGGGTTGGACGAGCAGTACTTC.

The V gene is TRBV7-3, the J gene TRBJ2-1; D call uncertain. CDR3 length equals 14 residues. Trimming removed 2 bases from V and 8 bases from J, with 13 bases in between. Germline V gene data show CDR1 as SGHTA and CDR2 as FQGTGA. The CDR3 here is CASSLLFSPHEQFF. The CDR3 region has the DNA TGTGCCAGCAGCTTACTTTTTAGTCCCCATGAGCAGTTCTTC. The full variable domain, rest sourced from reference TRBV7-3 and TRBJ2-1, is GAGVSQTPSNKVTEKGKYVELRCDPISGHTALYWYRQSLGQGPEFLIYFQGTGAADDSGLPNDRFFAVRPEGSVSTLKIQRTERGDSAVYLCASSLLFSPHEQFFGPGTRLTVL.

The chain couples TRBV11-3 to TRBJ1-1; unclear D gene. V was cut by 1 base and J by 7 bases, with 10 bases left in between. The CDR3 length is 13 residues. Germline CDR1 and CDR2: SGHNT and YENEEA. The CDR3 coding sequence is TGTGCCAGCAGCTTAGGTTCCTCTGTTGAAGCTTTCTTT. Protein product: CASSLGSSVEAFF.

The CDR3 sequence: CAGAYRGYTEAFF. The CDR3 DNA reads as TGTGCCGGAGCGTACAGGGGCTACACTGAAGCTTTCTTT. This chain connects TRBV6-1 to TRBJ1-1; 7 nucleotides line up with TRBD1. J lost 3 bases, V lost 11 bases, and 9 bases had no gene match. The CDR3 consists of 13 residues. Germline CDR1 reads MNHNS; CDR2 reads SASEGT.

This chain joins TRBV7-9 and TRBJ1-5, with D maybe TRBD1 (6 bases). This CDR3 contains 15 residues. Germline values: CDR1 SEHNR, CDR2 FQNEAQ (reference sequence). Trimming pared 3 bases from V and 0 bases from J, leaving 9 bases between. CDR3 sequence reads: CASSLGGDSNQPQHF. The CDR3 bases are TGTGCCAGCAGCTTGGGGGGCGATAGCAATCAGCCCCAGCATTTT. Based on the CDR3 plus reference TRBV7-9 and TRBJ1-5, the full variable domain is DTGVSQNPRHKITKRGQNVTFRCDPISEHNRLYWYRQTLGQGPEFLTYFQNEAQLEKSRLLSDRFSAERPKGSFSTLEIQRTEQGDSAMYLCASSLGGDSNQPQHFGDGTRLSIL.

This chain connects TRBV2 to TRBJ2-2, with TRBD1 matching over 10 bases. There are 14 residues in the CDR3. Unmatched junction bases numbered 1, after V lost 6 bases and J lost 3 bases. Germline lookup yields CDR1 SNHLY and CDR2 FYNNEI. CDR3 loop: CASRGQGYTGELFF. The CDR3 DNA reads TGTGCCAGCAGGGGACAGGGGTACACCGGGGAGCTGTTTTTT.